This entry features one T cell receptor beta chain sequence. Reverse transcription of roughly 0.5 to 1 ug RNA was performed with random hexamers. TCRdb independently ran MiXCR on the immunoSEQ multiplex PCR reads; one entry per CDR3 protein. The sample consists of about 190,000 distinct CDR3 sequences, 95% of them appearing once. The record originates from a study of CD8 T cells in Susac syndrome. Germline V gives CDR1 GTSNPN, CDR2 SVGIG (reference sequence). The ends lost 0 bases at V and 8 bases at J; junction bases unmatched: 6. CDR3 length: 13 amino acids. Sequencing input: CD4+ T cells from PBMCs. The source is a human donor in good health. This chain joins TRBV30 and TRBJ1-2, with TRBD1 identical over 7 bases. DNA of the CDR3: TGTGCCTGGAGTGTACTCAGGGGGGAAGGCTACACCTTC. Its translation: CAWSVLRGEGYTF. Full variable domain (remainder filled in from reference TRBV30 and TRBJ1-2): SQTIHQWPATLVQPVGSPLSLECTVEGTSNPNLYWYRQAAGRGLQLLFYSVGIGQISSEVPQNLSASRPQDRQFILSSKKLLLSDSGFYLCAWSVLRGEGYTFGSGTRLTVV.